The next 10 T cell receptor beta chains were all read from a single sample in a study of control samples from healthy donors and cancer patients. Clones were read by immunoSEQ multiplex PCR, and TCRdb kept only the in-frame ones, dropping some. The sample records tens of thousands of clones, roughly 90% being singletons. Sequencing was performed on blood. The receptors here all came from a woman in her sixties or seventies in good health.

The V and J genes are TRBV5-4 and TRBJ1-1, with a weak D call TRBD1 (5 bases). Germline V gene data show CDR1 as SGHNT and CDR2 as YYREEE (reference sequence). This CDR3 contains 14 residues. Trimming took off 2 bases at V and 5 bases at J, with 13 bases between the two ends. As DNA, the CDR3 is TGTGCCAGCAGCTTCGTGGGGGTGGGGACTGAAGCTTTCTTT. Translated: CASSFVGVGTEAFF.

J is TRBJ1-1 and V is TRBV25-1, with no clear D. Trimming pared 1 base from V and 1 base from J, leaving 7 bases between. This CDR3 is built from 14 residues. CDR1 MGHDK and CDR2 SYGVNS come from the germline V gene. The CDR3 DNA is TGTGCCAGCAGTGAATCGTTGACGAACACTGAAGCTTTCTTT. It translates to CASSESLTNTEAFF. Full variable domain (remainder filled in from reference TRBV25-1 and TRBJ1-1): EADIYQTPRYLVIGTGKKITLECSQTMGHDKMYWYQQDPGMELHLIHYSYGVNSTEKGDLSSESTVSRIRTEHFPLTLESARPSHTSQYLCASSESLTNTEAFFGQGTRLTVV.

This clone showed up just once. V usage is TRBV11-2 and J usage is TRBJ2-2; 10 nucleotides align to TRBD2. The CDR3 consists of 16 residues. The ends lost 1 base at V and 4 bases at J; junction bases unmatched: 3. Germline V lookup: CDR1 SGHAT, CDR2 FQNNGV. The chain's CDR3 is CASSLVLAGFTGELFF. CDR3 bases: TGTGCCAGCAGCTTAGTACTAGCGGGATTCACCGGGGAGCTGTTTTTT. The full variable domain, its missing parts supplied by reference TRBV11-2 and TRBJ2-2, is EAGVAQSPRYKIIEKRQSVAFWCNPISGHATLYWYQQILGQGPKLLIQFQNNGVVDDSQLPKDRFSAERLKGVDSTLKIQPAKLEDSAVYLCASSLVLAGFTGELFFGEGSRLTVL.

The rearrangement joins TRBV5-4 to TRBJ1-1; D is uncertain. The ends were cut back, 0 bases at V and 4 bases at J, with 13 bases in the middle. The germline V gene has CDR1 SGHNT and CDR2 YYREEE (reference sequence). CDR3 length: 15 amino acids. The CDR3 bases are TGTGCCAGCAGCTTGGCTGGATCGGTGGGCACTGAAGCTTTCTTT. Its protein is CASSLAGSVGTEAFF.

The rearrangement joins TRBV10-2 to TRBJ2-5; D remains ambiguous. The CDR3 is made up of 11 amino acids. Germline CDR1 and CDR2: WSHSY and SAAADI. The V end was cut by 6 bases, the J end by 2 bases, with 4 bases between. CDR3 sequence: CASRGQETQYF. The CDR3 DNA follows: TGCGCCAGCAGGGGGCAAGAGACCCAGTACTTC.

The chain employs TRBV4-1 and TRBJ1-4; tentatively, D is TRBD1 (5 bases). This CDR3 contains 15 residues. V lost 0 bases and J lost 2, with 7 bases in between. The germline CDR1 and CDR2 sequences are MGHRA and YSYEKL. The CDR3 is CASSQEGVTNEKLFF. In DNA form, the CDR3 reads TGCGCCAGCAGCCAAGAAGGGGTGACTAATGAAAAACTGTTTTTT.

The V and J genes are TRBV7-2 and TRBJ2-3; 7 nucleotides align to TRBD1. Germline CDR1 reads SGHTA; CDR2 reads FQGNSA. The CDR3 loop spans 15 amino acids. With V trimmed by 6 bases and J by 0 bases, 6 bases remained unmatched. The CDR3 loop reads CASRMDRRSTDTQYF. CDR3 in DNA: TGTGCCAGCAGGATGGACAGGAGAAGCACAGATACGCAGTATTTT.

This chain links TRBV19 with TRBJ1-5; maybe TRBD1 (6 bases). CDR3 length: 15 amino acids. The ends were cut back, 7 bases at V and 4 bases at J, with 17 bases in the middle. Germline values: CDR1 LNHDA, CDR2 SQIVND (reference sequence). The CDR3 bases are TGTGCCAGTACGCGGGGGCCATCTGGGAATCAGCCCCAGCATTTT. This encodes CASTRGPSGNQPQHF. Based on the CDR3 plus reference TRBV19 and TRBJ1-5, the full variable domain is DGGITQSPKYLFRKEGQNVTLSCEQNLNHDAMYWYRQDPGQGLRLIYYSQIVNDFQKGDIAEGYSVSREKKESFPLTVTSAQKNPTAFYLCASTRGPSGNQPQHFGDGTRLSIL.

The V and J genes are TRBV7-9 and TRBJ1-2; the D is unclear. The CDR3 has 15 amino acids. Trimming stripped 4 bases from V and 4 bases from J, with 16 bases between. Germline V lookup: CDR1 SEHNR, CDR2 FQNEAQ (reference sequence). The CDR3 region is CASSSPPTGSYGYTF. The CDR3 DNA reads TGTGCCAGCAGCTCGCCCCCTACCGGTAGCTATGGCTACACCTTC.

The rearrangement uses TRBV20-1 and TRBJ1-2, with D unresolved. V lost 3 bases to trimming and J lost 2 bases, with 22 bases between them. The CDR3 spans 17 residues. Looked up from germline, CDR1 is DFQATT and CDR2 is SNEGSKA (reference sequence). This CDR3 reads CSASSLKEWEVNYGYTF. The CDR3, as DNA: TGCAGTGCTAGTAGTCTCAAGGAATGGGAGGTCAACTATGGCTACACCTTC.